The rows below give T cell receptor beta chains drawn from one sample of a study of blood T cell repertoires in COVID-19. The assay was immunoSEQ multiplex PCR, and TCRdb's table has in-frame clones only and misses some. The sample has roughly 180,000 clones; 79% are singletons. Sequences were obtained from peripheral blood. The source of these receptors is a woman aged 60-75 years with COVID-19, enrolled during active disease. CDR3s include the opening cysteine and the closing phenylalanine or tryptophan. A D gene is named only where the DNA matches it firmly. The size entry is marked missing in some rows and otherwise reads once, few, many or a size class.

>TRBJ2-1|TRBV19|TRBD2|-
TGTGCCAGTAGTCGAGCGGGGGGGCCTGCGTTCTTC
CASSRAGGPAFF
>TRBJ1-1|TRBV10-3|TRBD1|-
TGTGCCATCAGGGGGGACAGGTGGAACACTGAAGCTTTCTTT
CAIRGDRWNTEAFF
>TRBJ2-7|TRBV15|TRBD2|-
TGTGCCACCAGCAGAGGTCGAGGTAGCGGGAGATCCTACGAGCAGTACTTC
CATSRGRGSGRSYEQYF
>TRBJ1-2|TRBV9|TRBD1|-
TGTGCCAGCAGCGGGGGAGGAACAGGGGCTCTCTATGGCTACACCTTC
CASSGGGTGALYGYTF
>TRBJ2-1|TRBV5-1|-|many
TGCGCCAGCAGCTTGACGGCAGGCAACAATGAGCAGTTCTTC
CASSLTAGNNEQFF
>TRBJ2-1|TRBV2|-|-
TGTGCCAGCAGTGCTAACAATGAGCAGTTCTTC
CASSANNEQFF
>TRBJ2-7|TRBV19|TRBD1|few
TGTGCCAGTAGCCTAAGGGGACAGGGAGGCTACGAGCAGTACTTC
CASSLRGQGGYEQYF
>TRBJ1-4|TRBV30|-|-
TGTGCCTGGAGTAGTTGGAAGACAGCCGGTGTCTCTGAAAAACTGTTTTTT
CAWSSWKTAGVSEKLFF
>TRBJ1-2|TRBV19|-|few
TGTGCCAGTAGGGTAACGGTAAACTATGGCTACACCTTC
CASRVTVNYGYTF
>TRBJ2-2|TRBV10-2|-|-
TGCGCCAGCAGTCAGGTGGATTGGAACACCGGGGAGCTGTTTTTT
CASSQVDWNTGELFF
>TRBJ1-2|TRBV28|-|-
TGTGCCAGCGGACTCACCGGTGAGAACTATGGCTACACCTTC
CASGLTGENYGYTF
>TRBJ1-1|TRBV28|-|-
TGTGCCAGCAGTTTATCGCCCGACAGGGAAGCTTTCTTT
CASSLSPDREAFF
>TRBJ1-4|TRBV4-1|TRBD1|-
TGCGCCAGCAGCCAAGAAGCGACAGGGGCTAATGAAAAACTGTTTTTT
CASSQEATGANEKLFF
>TRBJ2-1|TRBV6-2/TRBV6-3|TRBD2|-
TGTGCCAGCAGTCCCCGGTGGACTAGCGGGAGAAATGAGCAGTTCTTC
CASSPRWTSGRNEQFF
>TRBJ1-6|TRBV19|TRBD1|-
TGTGCCAGTAGTCCGGACAGGGTTTCACCCCTCCACTTT
CASSPDRVSPLHF
>TRBJ2-7|TRBV5-1|TRBD2|-
TGCGCCAGCAGCCTGGCTCTGGGTCTAGCGGGAGGGAGCTACGAGCAGTACTTC
CASSLALGLAGGSYEQYF
>TRBJ1-6|TRBV7-9|-|-
TGTGCCAGCAGCTTACTTACTACCCGTTCACCCCTCCACTTT
CASSLLTTRSPLHF
>TRBJ1-5|TRBV2|TRBD1|-
TGTGCCAGCAGTGGACAGGGAGGTCAGCCCCAGCATTTT
CASSGQGGQPQHF
>TRBJ1-1|TRBV18|-|-
TGTGCCAGCTCGTGGGGGCAGGGCTCCACTGAAGCTTTCTTT
CASSWGQGSTEAFF
>TRBJ1-6|TRBV19|-|-
TGTGCTTCTACAGGGCCTAGGGATAATTCACCCCTCCACTTT
CASTGPRDNSPLHF
>TRBJ1-1|TRBV28|-|once
TGTGCCAGCATCGCGGGGGGGTCCCACACTGAAGCTTTCTTT
CASIAGGSHTEAFF
>TRBJ2-2|TRBV19|TRBD1|-
TGTGCCTGCCATAGGGGACAGGGGACCGGGGAGCTGTTTTTT
CACHRGQGTGELFF
>TRBJ2-7|TRBV29-1|TRBD2|-
TGCAGCGTTGATGGACTAGCGGGGTACGAGCAGTACTTC
CSVDGLAGYEQYF
>TRBJ2-5|TRBV5-5|TRBD2|-
TGTGCCAGCAGCTTGAAATTGAGGACTAGCGGGAGGCTACAAGAGACCCAGTACTTC
CASSLKLRTSGRLQETQYF
>TRBJ2-1|TRBV29-1|TRBD2|-
TGCAGCGTTGAAGGGAGCTGGGGACTAGCCCAATACAATGAGCAGTTCTTC
CSVEGSWGLAQYNEQFF
>TRBJ2-7|TRBV7-9|TRBD2|-
TGTGCCAGCAGCTTAGCCTCCCGTCAAGGTAGCGGGTACTCCTACGAGCAGTACTTC
CASSLASRQGSGYSYEQYF
>TRBJ2-5|TRBV18|-|-
TGTGCCAGCTCACCACTCCCAACACCTGGGGCCAAAGAGACCCAGTACTTC
CASSPLPTPGAKETQYF
>TRBJ1-3|TRBV30|-|-
TGTGCCTGGGGTGGGCAGCTCGGAAACACCATATATTTT
CAWGGQLGNTIYF
>TRBJ2-3|TRBV18|TRBD2|-
TGTGCCAGCTCACCACCGACTAGCGGTTCAGGTGGGATTACGCAGTATTTT
CASSPPTSGSGGITQYF
>TRBJ1-1|TRBV6-2/TRBV6-3|-|-
TGTGCCAGCAGTTACGGTTTGCGGAACACTGAAGCTTTCTTT
CASSYGLRNTEAFF
>TRBJ2-3|TRBV5-6|-|-
TGTGCCAGCAGCCGAGAATGGGGAGGCACAGATACGCAGTATTTT
CASSREWGGTDTQYF
>TRBJ1-1|TRBV5-1|-|once
TGCGCCAGCAGCCCATACCTCAGGGGAAACACTGAAGCTTTCTTT
CASSPYLRGNTEAFF
>TRBJ2-5|TRBV2|-|-
TGTGCCAGCAGGAGGGACACAGAACAAGAGACCCAGTACTTC
CASRRDTEQETQYF
>TRBJ2-1|TRBV4-2|TRBD2|-
TGTGCCAGCAGCCAACAAACCGGGACTAGCGGGGGTAGCTCCTACAATGAGCAGTTCTTC
CASSQQTGTSGGSSYNEQFF
>TRBJ2-1|TRBV5-1|-|-
TGCGCCAGCAGCTTGGGAGGGATCCCTGCCAATGAGCAGTTCTTC
CASSLGGIPANEQFF
>TRBJ2-1|TRBV11-3|TRBD2|-
TGTGCCAGCAGCGTTAGCGGGAGGAACTCCTACAATGAGCAGTTCTTC
CASSVSGRNSYNEQFF
>TRBJ1-3|TRBV3-1/TRBV3-2|TRBD1|-
TGTGCCAGCAGCCAAATGGACAGGGGAAACACCATATATTTT
CASSQMDRGNTIYF
>TRBJ2-7|TRBV13|-|few
TGTGCCAGCAGCTTAGGGATATCTACAGGGAAAGCCTTTCCCTACGAGCAGTACTTC
CASSLGISTGKAFPYEQYF
>TRBJ1-2|TRBV7-9|-|-
TGTGCCAGCAGCCAGGAAGGCTATGGCTACACCTTC
CASSQEGYGYTF
>TRBJ2-1|TRBV27|TRBD1|-
TGTGCCAGCTGGATAGGACAGGGCCGGGAAGAGCAGTTCTTC
CASWIGQGREEQFF
>TRBJ2-6|TRBV28|-|-
TGTGCCAGCAGTCCACCGCGGAATGGGGCCAACGTCCTGACTTTC
CASSPPRNGANVLTF
>TRBJ2-3|TRBV7-3|TRBD2|-
TGTGCCAGCAGCTTAATCCCACTAGCGGGCGCTCCAGATACGCAGTATTTT
CASSLIPLAGAPDTQYF
>TRBJ2-1|TRBV4-3|TRBD2|once
TGCGCCAGCAGCCAAGGGACTAGCGGATCCTTGGGGAATGAGCAGTTCTTC
CASSQGTSGSLGNEQFF
>TRBJ2-2|TRBV19|-|-
TGTGCCAGTAACAGGAACACCGGGGAGCTGTTTTTT
CASNRNTGELFF
>TRBJ1-1|TRBV5-4|-|-
TGTGCCAGCAGCTTGCGAAGGTCGGGAACACTTTACGAAGCTTTCTTT
CASSLRRSGTLYEAFF
>TRBJ2-5|TRBV2|-|once
TGTGCCGCGGGGACAGTTCCAGAGACCCAGTACTTC
CAAGTVPETQYF
>TRBJ2-1|TRBV6-1|TRBD2|-
TGTGCCAGCAGTGAAGGGACTAGCGGGGTTTTCTCCTACAATGAGCAGTTCTTC
CASSEGTSGVFSYNEQFF
>TRBJ2-1|TRBV29-1|TRBD1|-
TGCAGCGGATCCGGGACAGGGGTCAATGAGCAGTTCTTC
CSGSGTGVNEQFF